This TCR beta chain emerged from a study of cytomegalovirus exposure and HLA in healthy donors. There are 14 residues in the CDR3. Trimming took 0 bases from V and 4 from J, leaving 8 bases between them. The germline V gene has CDR1 SNHLY and CDR2 FYNNEI. Broader study findings: The tendency of first-cohort TCR clusters to co-occur in the 120 or so validation repertoires emerged from a later analysis. Reported performance of the classifier showed diagnosis of cytomegalovirus status with high specificity and sensitivity.

Clones were read by immunoSEQ multiplex PCR, and TCRdb kept only the in-frame ones, dropping some. The sample consists of about 240,000 clones, approximately 86% of them appearing once. Regarding this clone: Its cognate antigen is unknown.

This TCR came from a woman in her twenties or thirties in good health and CMV-seropositive. Specimen: PBMCs. The V call is TRBV2, the J call TRBJ2-3; no clear D. The DNA of the CDR3 is TGTGCCAGCAGTGAAGCGCGTAGTGCAGATACGCAGTATTTT. Amino acid sequence: CASSEARSADTQYF. The entire variable domain, with the rest obtained from reference TRBV2 and TRBJ2-3, is as follows: EPEVTQTPSHQVTQMGQEVILRCVPISNHLYFYWYRQILGQKVEFLVSFYNNEISEKSEIFDDQFSVERPDGSNFTLKIRSTKLEDSAMYFCASSEARSADTQYFGPGTRLTVL.